What follows is one TCR beta chain and its context. The entry originates in a study of blood T cell repertoires in COVID-19. Turning to the study itself: Donors in the United States, Italy and Spain gave samples during acute or convalescent COVID-19.

V gave up 5 bases and J gave up 5 bases, with 16 bases separating them. The V gene's germline CDR1 is SGDLS and CDR2 YYNGEE. This CDR3 is 14 amino acids long. Profiled with immunoSEQ multiplex PCR; TCRdb holds only in-frame clones, not every one. The sample holds about 200,000 clones, approximately 91% seen once. This TCR was recovered from a young man with active or convalescent COVID-19. This sequence joins TRBV9 and TRBJ1-2; a weak D match, TRBD1 (6 bases). The sample consisted of peripheral blood. CDR3 amino acids: CASRDQGRRYGYTF. Written as DNA, the CDR3 is TGTGCCAGCAGAGATCAGGGGCGCCGGTATGGCTACACCTTC.